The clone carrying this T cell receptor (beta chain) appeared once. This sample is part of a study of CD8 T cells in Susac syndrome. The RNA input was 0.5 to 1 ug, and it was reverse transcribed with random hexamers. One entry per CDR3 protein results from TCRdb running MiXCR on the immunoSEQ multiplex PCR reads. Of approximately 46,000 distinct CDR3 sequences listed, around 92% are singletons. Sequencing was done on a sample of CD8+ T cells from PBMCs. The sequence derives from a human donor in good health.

CDR3 bases: TGTGCCAGCAGTGAGACAGGGGGCTCCGGAAACACCATATATTTT. Translated: CASSETGGSGNTIYF. The gene calls are TRBV2 and TRBJ1-3; TRBD1 matches at 10 bases. Germline CDR1 is SNHLY and CDR2 is FYNNEI. After removal of 3 bases from V and 4 bases from J, the junction contained 3 bases not matched to a gene. The CDR3 extends over 15 amino acids. The whole variable domain, filled in from reference TRBV2 and TRBJ1-3, reads EPEVTQTPSHQVTQMGQEVILRCVPISNHLYFYWYRQILGQKVEFLVSFYNNEISEKSEIFDDQFSVERPDGSNFTLKIRSTKLEDSAMYFCASSETGGSGNTIYFGEGSWLTVV.